There are a few counts of the clone carrying this T cell receptor (beta chain). Its antigen is undetermined. The data are from a study of beta chain features in type 1 diabetes. Whole-study results and caveats: Among patients with Type 1 diabetes, TCRB CDR3s were moderately but significantly shorter in every one of the four CD4+ subsets. Any role of HLA type in TCRB rearrangement remained unresolved here.

The sequenced template was cDNA made from the entire isolated RNA. Naive, central memory and regulatory T cell samples yielded about 3.57 million reads on average. The table came from immunoSEQ multiplex PCR; TCRdb's copy has only in-frame clones and leaves some out. The table shows 250,000 to 300,000 clones, with about 8% occurring only once. Germline CDR1 reads SGHTA; CDR2 reads FQGNSA. Trimming took 5 bases from V and 7 from J, leaving 15 bases between them. The CDR3 has 13 residues. Central memory, naive, regulatory and stem cell-like memory CD4+ cells were sorted by CD45RO/CCR7/CD25/CD127/CD95/CD27.

The chain is built from TRBV7-2 and TRBJ2-7; no clear D gene. The sequenced material came from central memory CD4+ T cells from blood. The receptor was isolated from a woman under 30 in good health. DNA for the CDR3: TGTGCCAGCAGCCCCCATCTTCTACGGGAGCAGTACTTC. Amino acid sequence: CASSPHLLREQYF. Complete variable domain (other parts from reference TRBV7-2 and TRBJ2-7): GAGVSQSPSNKVTEKGKDVELRCDPISGHTALYWYRQSLGQGLEFLIYFQGNSAPDKSGLPSDRFSAERTGGSVSTLTIQRTQQEDSAVYLCASSPHLLREQYFGPGTRLTVT.